This is a list of T cell receptor beta chains from one sample in a study of blood T cell repertoires in COVID-19. Method: immunoSEQ multiplex PCR; TCRdb's copy keeps in-frame clones and lacks some. The sample contains 150,000 to 200,000 clones, more than 75% of which appear only once. Sequenced: peripheral blood. The receptors derive from a human donor in a cohort sampled during active COVID-19. Each CDR3 is given with its conserved first and last residue. Each record gives: J gene, CDR3 length, V gene, D gene, clone size, CDR3 protein, CDR3 DNA. D genes are given only for firm matches. Only part of the rows carry a size: once, few, many, or a class if the clone is expanded.

>TRBJ2-7|16|TRBV11-2|TRBD2|NA
CASSSITSGGTYEQYF
TGTGCCAGCAGCTCGATCACTAGCGGGGGAACCTACGAGCAGTACTTC
>TRBJ2-7|12|TRBV28|NA|NA
CASSFSTYEQYF
TGTGCCAGCAGTTTTAGTACCTACGAGCAGTACTTC
>TRBJ1-6|16|TRBV1|NA|NA
CTSSQGEDTGRSPLHF
TGCACCAGCAGCCAAGGGGAGGACACGGGGCGCTCACCCCTCCACTTT
>TRBJ1-1|11|TRBV30|TRBD1|once
CAWSETGRAFF
TGTGCCTGGAGTGAGACAGGGAGGGCTTTCTTT
>TRBJ2-6|19|TRBV3-1/TRBV3-2|NA|NA
CASSQEGYRGGSGANVLTF
TGTGCCAGCAGCCAAGAAGGTTACAGGGGAGGATCTGGGGCCAACGTCCTGACTTTC
>TRBJ1-1|16|TRBV19|NA|few
CASSILPGVGNTEAFF
TGTGCCAGTAGTATCCTTCCAGGGGTTGGGAACACTGAAGCTTTCTTT
>TRBJ1-1|14|TRBV15|TRBD1|once
CATSRSGTGGAAFF
TGTGCCACCAGCAGATCCGGGACAGGGGGCGCAGCTTTCTTT
>TRBJ2-1|14|TRBV4-2|NA|once
CASSQDRGGGEQFF
TGTGCCAGCAGCCAAGATCGGGGAGGGGGTGAGCAGTTCTTC
>TRBJ2-7|12|TRBV5-6|TRBD1|NA
CASNSGGYEQYF
TGTGCCAGCAACTCAGGGGGATACGAGCAGTACTTC
>TRBJ2-7|15|TRBV11-2|TRBD1|NA
CASSLRTGGTYEQYF
TGTGCCAGCAGCTTACGAACAGGGGGCACCTACGAGCAGTACTTC
>TRBJ2-1|15|TRBV9|NA|NA
CASSVELVSYNEQFF
TGTGCCAGCAGCGTAGAACTAGTCTCCTACAATGAGCAGTTCTTC
>TRBJ2-2|16|TRBV3-1/TRBV3-2|NA|NA
CASSQLRPSNTGELFF
TGTGCCAGCAGCCAACTCAGGCCATCGAACACCGGGGAGCTGTTTTTT
>TRBJ1-5|16|TRBV28|TRBD1|NA
CASSRDRGGSNQPQHF
TGTGCCAGCAGTCGCGACAGGGGAGGAAGCAATCAGCCCCAGCATTTT
>TRBJ1-2|16|TRBV10-3|NA|once
CAISEEGSKPFYGYTF
TGTGCCATCAGTGAGGAGGGCTCGAAGCCCTTCTATGGCTACACCTTC
>TRBJ2-7|14|TRBV20-1|NA|NA
CSASPRERIYEQYF
TGCAGTGCTAGTCCCCGGGAGAGGATATACGAGCAGTACTTC
>TRBJ1-1|12|TRBV30|TRBD1|NA
CAWSYGQGEAFF
TGTGCCTGGAGTTACGGACAGGGGGAAGCTTTCTTT
>TRBJ1-3|15|TRBV27|TRBD1|NA
CASSLTGGTGNTIYF
TGTGCCAGCAGTCTGACAGGGGGAACTGGAAACACCATATATTTT
>TRBJ1-3|14|TRBV30|NA|NA
CAWSFLSTGNTIYF
TGTGCCTGGAGTTTCCTTAGCACTGGAAACACCATATATTTT
>TRBJ2-7|16|TRBV15|TRBD1|NA
CATSRAHTGGKYEQYF
TGTGCCACCAGCAGAGCCCATACAGGGGGCAAGTACGAGCAGTACTTC
>TRBJ1-2|12|TRBV15|NA|NA
CATSRDTGGYTF
TGTGCCACCAGCAGAGATACGGGTGGCTACACCTTC
>TRBJ1-4|12|TRBV7-9|NA|NA
CASSSRGEKLFF
TGTGCCAGCAGCTCCCGGGGGGAAAAACTGTTTTTT
>TRBJ2-6|19|TRBV14|TRBD1|NA
CASSQDPRGLYSGANVLTF
TGTGCCAGCAGCCAAGATCCCAGGGGGCTTTACTCTGGGGCCAACGTCCTGACTTTC
>TRBJ2-7|15|TRBV7-2|NA|NA
CASSLVVGTLYEQYF
TGTGCCAGCAGCTTAGTGGTGGGGACACTTTACGAGCAGTACTTC
>TRBJ2-1|14|TRBV30|TRBD2|NA
CAWRGTSAYNEQFF
TGTGCCTGGAGAGGGACTAGCGCGTACAATGAGCAGTTCTTC
>TRBJ1-4|17|TRBV3-1/TRBV3-2|NA|NA
CASSLRGGAGYNEKLFF
TGTGCCAGCAGCCTCCGAGGGGGGGCAGGGTATAATGAAAAACTGTTTTTT
>TRBJ2-7|17|TRBV5-1|TRBD2|once
CASSFGGLAGGTYEQYF
TGCGCCAGCAGCTTCGGAGGGCTAGCGGGGGGCACTTACGAGCAGTACTTC
>TRBJ2-7|11|TRBV20-1|NA|NA
CSARGLTGNAF
TGCAGTGCTAGAGGCCTAACAGGGAATGCCTTC
>TRBJ1-1|15|TRBV4-1|NA|NA
CASSQPTVAGSEAFF
TGCGCCAGCAGCCAACCGACCGTTGCGGGATCTGAAGCTTTCTTT
>TRBJ2-1|12|TRBV14|NA|NA
CASSQEPRVQFF
TGTGCCAGCAGCCAAGAACCCAGGGTGCAATTCTTC
>TRBJ1-2|14|TRBV10-1|NA|NA
CASRDRLSNYGYTF
TGCGCCAGCAGAGACAGACTTTCTAACTATGGCTACACCTTC
>TRBJ1-5|16|TRBV19|TRBD1|NA
CASSINEGQGGQPQHF
TGTGCCAGTAGTATTAATGAAGGACAGGGGGGCCAGCCCCAGCATTTT
>TRBJ2-2|12|TRBV6-5|NA|NA
CATSLYTGELFF
TGTGCCACCTCCCTTTACACCGGGGAGCTGTTTTTT
>TRBJ2-2|15|TRBV5-4|NA|NA
CASSGTGLNTGELFF
TGTGCCAGCAGCGGGACTGGGTTAAACACCGGGGAGCTGTTTTTT
>TRBJ2-2|15|TRBV29-1|NA|few
CSGRAGAGNTGELFF
TGCAGCGGCAGGGCAGGGGCTGGGAACACCGGGGAGCTGTTTTTT
>TRBJ2-2|15|TRBV2|TRBD2|NA
CASSAASGSAGELFF
TGTGCCAGCAGTGCGGCTAGCGGGAGCGCCGGGGAGCTGTTTTTT